One sample yielded the 9 T cell receptor beta chains listed below, sequenced in a study of blood T cell repertoires in COVID-19. Clones were read by immunoSEQ multiplex PCR, and TCRdb kept only the in-frame ones, dropping some. The sample has roughly 200,000 clones; 80% are singletons. The material sequenced was peripheral blood. These receptors were obtained from a woman in her 70s with acute or convalescent COVID-19.

The rearrangement uses TRBV7-9 and TRBJ2-2; D gene unclear. In germline, CDR1 is SEHNR, CDR2 FQNEAQ (reference sequence). V dropped 5 bases and J dropped 1 base, with 5 bases sitting between them. CDR3 length equals 13 residues. This CDR3 is CASSPRNTGELFF. In DNA form, the CDR3 reads TGTGCCAGCAGCCCGCGGAACACCGGGGAGCTGTTTTTT.

V and J are TRBV11-2 and TRBJ2-7; 16 positions agree with TRBD2. Losses at the gene ends were 5 bases for V and 4 bases for J; bases not matched to a gene: 5. Germline CDR1 is SGHAT and CDR2 is FQNNGV. CDR3 length: 16 amino acids. The CDR3 DNA reads TGTGCCAGCAGCCCGGGACTAGCGGGAGGGGGGTACGAGCAGTACTTC. This sequence encodes CASSPGLAGGGYEQYF.

Here the CDR3 reads CASSKDTLAHGYTF. In nucleotides, the CDR3 is TGTGCCAGCAGCAAGGACACCCTGGCCCATGGCTACACCTTC. The V and J genes are TRBV6-5 and TRBJ1-2, with a possible D match to TRBD1 (5 bases). Germline CDR1 reads MNHEY; CDR2 reads SVGAGI. V was shortened by 6 bases and J by 6 bases, with 17 bases between the two germline ends. The CDR3 consists of 14 residues.

The chain links TRBV7-2 to TRBJ2-1; 8 bases line up with TRBD2. In germline, CDR1 is SGHTA, CDR2 FQGNSA. V shed 1 base, J shed 4 bases, and the junction held 3 bases outside the gene matches. This CDR3 has 15 amino acids. CDR3 coding DNA: TGTGCCAGCAGCTTAGATGTAGCGGGGTACAATGAGCAGTTCTTC. It yields the protein CASSLDVAGYNEQFF. Full variable domain (outside the CDR3, taken from reference TRBV7-2 and TRBJ2-1): GAGVSQSPSNKVTEKGKDVELRCDPISGHTALYWYRQSLGQGLEFLIYFQGNSAPDKSGLPSDRFSAERTGGSVSTLTIQRTQQEDSAVYLCASSLDVAGYNEQFFGPGTRLTVL.

The chain employs TRBV5-6 and TRBJ1-5; 10 bases map to TRBD1. Trimming took 4 bases from V and 7 from J; bases not matched to a gene: 8. In germline, CDR1 is SGHDT, CDR2 YYEEEE. The CDR3 covers 15 residues. The DNA for the CDR3 is TGTGCCAGCAGCCAGACAGGGGGCCTAGGGCAGCCCCAGCATTTT. It codes for CASSQTGGLGQPQHF.

The chain is built from TRBV30 and TRBJ1-3; 7 bases align to TRBD1. The CDR3 is made up of 14 amino acids. J lost 4 bases, V lost 2 bases, and 5 bases had no gene match. CDR1 GTSNPN and CDR2 SVGIG come from the germline V gene (reference sequence). This CDR3 reads CAWSTTGPGNTIYF. The CDR3 region has the DNA TGTGCCTGGAGTACGACAGGGCCAGGAAACACCATATATTTT.

This chain connects TRBV27 to TRBJ1-2; maybe TRBD1 (5 bases). Per germline, CDR1 MNHEY and CDR2 SMNVEV (reference sequence). This CDR3 comprises 14 residues. The V and J ends lost 2 bases and 4 bases respectively, with 11 bases between them. This CDR3 is CASSLGGIPYGYTF. The CDR3 DNA sequence: TGTGCCAGCAGTTTAGGGGGGATACCCTATGGCTACACCTTC.

CDR3 in amino acids: CASGDRGLEQYF. The CDR3 region has the DNA TGTGCCAGCGGCGACAGGGGGCTCGAGCAGTACTTC. The chain couples TRBV7-2 to TRBJ2-7; 10 bases align to TRBD1. The V and J ends lost 8 bases and 6 bases, in that order; junction bases with no gene match: 4. The CDR3 runs to 12 residues. Germline loops: CDR1 SGHTA, CDR2 FQGNSA.

This clone was counted once. DNA for the CDR3: TGTGCCAGCAGTTCGGGACTAGCGACTTACGAGCAGTACTTC. It codes for CASSSGLATYEQYF. This rearrangement joins TRBV6-2 or TRBV6-3 to TRBJ2-7; 10 bases are a match to TRBD2. This CDR3 is built from 14 residues. The V gene's germline CDR1 is MNHEY and CDR2 SVGEGT. J lost 4 bases, V lost 4 bases, and 4 bases had no gene match.